Presented here are 10 T cell receptor beta chains from one specimen sequenced in a study of T cell responses to AZD1222 COVID-19 vaccine. Using immunoSEQ multiplex PCR, the repertoire was profiled, and TCRdb retains in-frame clones only, with some absent. The table includes approximately 120,000 clones, about 89% detected once. Sequenced material: peripheral blood, taken on day 0 of AZD1222 vaccination. These receptors all stem from an adult in good health.

The chain joins TRBV6-5 to TRBJ1-1, with unresolved D. Trimming took off 5 bases at V and 1 base at J, with 8 bases between the two ends. Per the germline V gene, CDR1 is MNHEY and CDR2 is SVGAGI. The CDR3 runs to 13 residues. CDR3 amino acids: CASSRSSNTEAFF. As DNA, the CDR3 is TGTGCCAGCAGTCGAAGTTCGAACACTGAAGCTTTCTTT.

The chain recombines TRBV20-1 with TRBJ1-1; the D gene is possibly TRBD1 (6 bases). Per germline, CDR1 DFQATT and CDR2 SNEGSKA (reference sequence). The CDR3 is 13 amino acids. Trimming removed 3 bases at V and 4 bases at J, with 12 bases between. CDR3 coding DNA: TGCAGTGCTAGTTCGGGGGCGCGCACTGAAGCTTTCTTT. Its translation is CSASSGARTEAFF.

This chain joins TRBV5-4 and TRBJ2-1; 10 nucleotides line up with TRBD2. With V trimmed by 6 bases and J by 8 bases, 8 bases remained unmatched. The germline gives CDR1 SGHNT, CDR2 YYREEE (reference sequence). The CDR3 covers 14 residues. DNA of the CDR3: TGTGCCAGCAACAGAGCGGGAGGGCGTTATGAGCAGTTCTTC. This translates into CASNRAGGRYEQFF.

CDR3: CATSDMTGGVGAFF. CDR3 DNA sequence: TGTGCCACCAGTGACATGACAGGGGGCGTTGGCGCTTTCTTT. The rearrangement uses TRBV24-1 and TRBJ1-1; TRBD1 matches at 10 bases. The CDR3 spans 14 residues. With V trimmed by 4 bases and J by 11 bases, 9 bases remained unmatched. Germline CDR1 KGHDR, CDR2 SFDVKD.

This chain links TRBV19 with TRBJ2-7; a possible D gene is TRBD1 (6 bases). Trimming pared 3 bases from V and 5 bases from J, leaving 11 bases between. The CDR3 runs 13 residues. The germline CDR1 and CDR2 sequences are LNHDA and SQIVND (reference sequence). DNA of the CDR3: TGTGCCAGTAGTATCCGACAGGAGGACGAGCAGTACTTC. Encoded protein: CASSIRQEDEQYF.

The rearrangement uses TRBV6-5 and TRBJ2-6; no reliable D call. V was pared by 2 bases and J by 0 bases, with 5 bases between. CDR3 length equals 15 residues. Germline values: CDR1 MNHEY, CDR2 SVGAGI. The CDR3 sequence: CASSYRVSGANVLTF. The CDR3 DNA reads TGTGCCAGCAGTTACAGAGTCTCTGGGGCCAACGTCCTGACTTTC.

The chain has TRBV30 and TRBJ1-5; no firm D call. Trimming cost V 0 bases and J 5 bases, with 8 bases left between them. The CDR3 has 13 residues. Germline CDR1 reads GTSNPN; CDR2 reads SVGIG (reference sequence). CDR3 sequence: CAWSVRSDQPQHF. In DNA form, the CDR3 reads TGTGCCTGGAGTGTACGGAGCGATCAGCCCCAGCATTTT.

This chain links TRBV9 with TRBJ2-7; either TRBD1 or TRBD2 may supply D (5 bases each). This CDR3 region has 13 residues. CDR1 SGDLS and CDR2 YYNGEE come from the germline V gene. With 0 bases removed from V and 4 bases from J, the gap between germline ends came to 8 bases. CDR3 loop: CASSVVEGYEQYF. Here the CDR3 DNA reads TGTGCCAGCAGCGTAGTCGAGGGGTACGAGCAGTACTTC.

The J gene is TRBJ1-3, the V gene TRBV28, with 8 bases matching TRBD1. This CDR3 is 15 amino acids long. Trimming cost V 6 bases and J 0 bases; bases outside gene matches: 4. Germline V gene data show CDR1 as MDHEN and CDR2 as SYDVKM. CDR3 sequence reads: CASSQGATSGNTIYF. The CDR3 region has the DNA TGTGCCAGCAGCCAGGGGGCAACCTCTGGAAACACCATATATTTT.

The V and J genes are TRBV25-1 and TRBJ1-2; TRBD1 agrees at 9 bases. CDR1 MGHDK and CDR2 SYGVNS come from the germline V gene. J lost 3 bases, V lost 6 bases, and 5 bases had no gene match. The CDR3 is 14 residues long. DNA of the CDR3: TGTGCCAGCAGCACAGGGGGCCGCTACTATGGCTACACCTTC. It is translated as CASSTGGRYYGYTF.